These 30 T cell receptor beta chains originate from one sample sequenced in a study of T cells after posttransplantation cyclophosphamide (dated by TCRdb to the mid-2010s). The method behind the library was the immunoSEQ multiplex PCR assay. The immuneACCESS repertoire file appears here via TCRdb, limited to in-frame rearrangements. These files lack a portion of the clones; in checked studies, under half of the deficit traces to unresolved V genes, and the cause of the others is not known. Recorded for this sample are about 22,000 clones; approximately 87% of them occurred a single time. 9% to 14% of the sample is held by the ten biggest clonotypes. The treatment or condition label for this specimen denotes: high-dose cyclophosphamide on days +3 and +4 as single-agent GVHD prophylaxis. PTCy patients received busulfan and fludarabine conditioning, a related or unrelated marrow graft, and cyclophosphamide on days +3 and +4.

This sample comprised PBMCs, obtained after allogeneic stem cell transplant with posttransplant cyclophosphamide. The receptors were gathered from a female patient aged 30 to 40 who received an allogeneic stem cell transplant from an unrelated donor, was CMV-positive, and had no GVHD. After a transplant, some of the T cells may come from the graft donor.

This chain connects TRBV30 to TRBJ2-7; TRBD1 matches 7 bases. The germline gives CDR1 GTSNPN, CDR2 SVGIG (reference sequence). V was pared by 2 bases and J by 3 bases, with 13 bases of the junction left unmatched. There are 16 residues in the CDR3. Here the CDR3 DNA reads TGTGCCTGGAGTATTCCAAGAACAGGGGCAAACTACGAGCAGTACTTC. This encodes CAWSIPRTGANYEQYF.

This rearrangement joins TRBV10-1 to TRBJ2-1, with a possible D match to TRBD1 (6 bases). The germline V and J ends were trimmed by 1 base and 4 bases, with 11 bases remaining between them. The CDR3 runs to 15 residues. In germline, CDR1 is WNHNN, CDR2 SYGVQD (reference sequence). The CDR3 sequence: CASSEFGTNYNEQFF. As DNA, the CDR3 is TGCGCCAGCAGTGAGTTCGGGACAAATTACAATGAGCAGTTCTTC.

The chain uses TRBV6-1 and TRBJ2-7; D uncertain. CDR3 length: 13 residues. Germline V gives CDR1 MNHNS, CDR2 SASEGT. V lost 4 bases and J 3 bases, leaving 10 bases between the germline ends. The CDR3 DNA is TGTGCCAGCAGTGCCATACAGCTCTACGAGCAGTACTTC. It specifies CASSAIQLYEQYF.

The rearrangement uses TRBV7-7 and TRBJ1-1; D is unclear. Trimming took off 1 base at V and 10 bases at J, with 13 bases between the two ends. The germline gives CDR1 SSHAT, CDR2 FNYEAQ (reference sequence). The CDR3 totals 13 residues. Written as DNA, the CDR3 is TGTGCCAGCAGCTTAGGTGGAACTCGGGTAGCTTTCTTT. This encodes CASSLGGTRVAFF.

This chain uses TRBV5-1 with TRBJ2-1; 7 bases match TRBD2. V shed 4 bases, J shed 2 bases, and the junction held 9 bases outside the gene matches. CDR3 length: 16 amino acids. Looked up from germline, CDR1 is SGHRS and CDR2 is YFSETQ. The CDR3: CASSPWFGTTYNEQFF. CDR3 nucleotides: TGCGCCAGCAGCCCGTGGTTTGGGACTACCTACAATGAGCAGTTCTTC.

The CDR3 here is CSVLLAGGNYEQYF. The CDR3 region has the DNA TGCAGCGTTTTGCTAGCGGGGGGGAACTACGAGCAGTACTTC. The chain employs TRBV29-1 and TRBJ2-7; 12 bases are a match to TRBD2. Germline V gives CDR1 SQVTM, CDR2 ANQGSEA. The V segment lost 5 bases and the J segment 3 bases; nucleotides outside the gene matches: 5. The CDR3 is made up of 14 amino acids.

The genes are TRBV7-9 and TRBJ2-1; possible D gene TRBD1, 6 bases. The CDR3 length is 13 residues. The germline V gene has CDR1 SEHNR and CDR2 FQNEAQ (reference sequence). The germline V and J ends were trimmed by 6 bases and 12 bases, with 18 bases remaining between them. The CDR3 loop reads CASSSNGQPAQFF. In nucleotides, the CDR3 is TGTGCCAGCAGTTCTAACGGACAGCCCGCGCAGTTCTTC.

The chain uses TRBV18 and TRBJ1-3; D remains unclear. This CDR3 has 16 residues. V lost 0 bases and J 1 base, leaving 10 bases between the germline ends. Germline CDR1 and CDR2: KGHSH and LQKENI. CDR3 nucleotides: TGTGCCAGCTCACCACCCGGGAGCAGTTCTGGAAACACCATATATTTT. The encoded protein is CASSPPGSSSGNTIYF.

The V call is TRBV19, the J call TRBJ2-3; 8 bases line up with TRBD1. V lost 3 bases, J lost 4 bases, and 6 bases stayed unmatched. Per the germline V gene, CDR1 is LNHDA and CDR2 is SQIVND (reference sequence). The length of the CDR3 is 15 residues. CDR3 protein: CASSMRAGGADTQYF. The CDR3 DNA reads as TGTGCCAGTAGTATGAGGGCAGGGGGCGCAGATACGCAGTATTTT.

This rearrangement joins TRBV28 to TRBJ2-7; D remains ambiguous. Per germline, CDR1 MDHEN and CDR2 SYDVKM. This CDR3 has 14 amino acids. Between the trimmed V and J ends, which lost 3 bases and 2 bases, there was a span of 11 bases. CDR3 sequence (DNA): TGTGCCAGCAGTTTCGGTGAGATGCCCTACGAGCAGTACTTC. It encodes CASSFGEMPYEQYF. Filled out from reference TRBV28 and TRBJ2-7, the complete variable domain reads DVKVTQSSRYLVKRTGEKVFLECVQDMDHENMFWYRQDPGLGLRLIYFSYDVKMKEKGDIPEGYSVSREKKERFSLILESASTNQTSMYLCASSFGEMPYEQYFGPGTRLTVT.

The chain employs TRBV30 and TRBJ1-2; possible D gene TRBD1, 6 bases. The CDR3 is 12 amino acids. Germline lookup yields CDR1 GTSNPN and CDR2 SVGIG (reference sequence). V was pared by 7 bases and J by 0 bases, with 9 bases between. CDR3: CALTGANYGYTF. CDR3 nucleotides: TGTGCCTTGACAGGAGCTAACTATGGCTACACCTTC.

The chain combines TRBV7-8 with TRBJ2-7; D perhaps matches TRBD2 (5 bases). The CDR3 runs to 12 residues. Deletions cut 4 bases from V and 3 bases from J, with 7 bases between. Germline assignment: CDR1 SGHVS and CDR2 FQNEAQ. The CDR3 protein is CASSSRGYEQYF. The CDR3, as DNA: TGTGCCAGCAGCTCTCGGGGCTACGAGCAGTACTTC.

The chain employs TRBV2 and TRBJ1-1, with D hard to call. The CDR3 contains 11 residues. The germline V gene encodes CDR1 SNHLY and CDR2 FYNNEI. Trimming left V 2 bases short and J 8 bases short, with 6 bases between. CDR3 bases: TGTGCCAGCAGTGAAACACCCGAAGCTTTCTTT. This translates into CASSETPEAFF.

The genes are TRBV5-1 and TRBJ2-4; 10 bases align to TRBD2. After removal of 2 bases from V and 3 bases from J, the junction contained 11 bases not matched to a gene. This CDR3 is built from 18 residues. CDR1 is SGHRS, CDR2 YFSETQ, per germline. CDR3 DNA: TGCGCCAGCAGCTTAGGCACTAGCGGGGTAGGGTTCAAAAACATTCAGTACTTC. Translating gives CASSLGTSGVGFKNIQYF.

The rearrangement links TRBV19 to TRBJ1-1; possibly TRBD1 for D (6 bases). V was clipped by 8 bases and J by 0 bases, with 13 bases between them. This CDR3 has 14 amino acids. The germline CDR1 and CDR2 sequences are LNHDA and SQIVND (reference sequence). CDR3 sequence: CASVARGLNTEAFF. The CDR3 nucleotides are TGTGCCAGTGTCGCCAGGGGCCTGAACACTGAAGCTTTCTTT.

The CDR3 is CASSLTPANYGYTF. CDR3 bases: TGTGCCAGCAGTTTAACCCCAGCTAACTATGGCTACACCTTC. This chain connects TRBV28 to TRBJ1-2; no definite D call. Germline V CDR1 and CDR2: MDHEN, SYDVKM. Trimming stripped 2 bases from V and 0 bases from J, with 7 bases between. The CDR3 sequence is 14 residues long.

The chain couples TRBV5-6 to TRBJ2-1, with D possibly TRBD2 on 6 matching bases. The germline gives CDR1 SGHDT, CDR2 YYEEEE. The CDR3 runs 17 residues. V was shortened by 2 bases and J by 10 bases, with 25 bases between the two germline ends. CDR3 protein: CASSFPLHIGGAHEQFF. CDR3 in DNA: TGTGCCAGCAGCTTCCCACTGCACATCGGAGGGGCCCACGAGCAGTTCTTC.

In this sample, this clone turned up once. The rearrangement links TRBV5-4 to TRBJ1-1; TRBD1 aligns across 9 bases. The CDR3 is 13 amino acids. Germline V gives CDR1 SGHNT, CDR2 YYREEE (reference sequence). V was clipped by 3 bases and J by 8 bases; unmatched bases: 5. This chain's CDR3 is CASSSGQGREAFF. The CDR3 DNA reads TGTGCCAGCAGCTCGGGACAGGGAAGGGAAGCTTTCTTT.

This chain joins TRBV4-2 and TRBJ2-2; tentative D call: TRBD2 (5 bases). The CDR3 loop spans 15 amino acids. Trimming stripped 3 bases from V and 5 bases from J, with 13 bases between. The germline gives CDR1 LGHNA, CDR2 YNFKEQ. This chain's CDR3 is CASSHTRGATGELFF. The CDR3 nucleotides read TGTGCCAGCAGCCATACCCGGGGTGCGACCGGGGAGCTGTTTTTT.

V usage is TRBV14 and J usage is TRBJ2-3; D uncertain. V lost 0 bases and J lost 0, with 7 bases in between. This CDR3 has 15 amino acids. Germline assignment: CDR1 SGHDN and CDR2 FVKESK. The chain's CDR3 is CASSQDVGSTDTQYF. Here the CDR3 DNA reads TGTGCCAGCAGCCAAGATGTCGGGAGCACAGATACGCAGTATTTT.

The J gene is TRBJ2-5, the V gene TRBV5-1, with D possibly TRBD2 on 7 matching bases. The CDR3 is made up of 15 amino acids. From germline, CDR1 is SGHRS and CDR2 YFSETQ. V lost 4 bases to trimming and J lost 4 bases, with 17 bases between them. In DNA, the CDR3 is TGCGCCAGCAGCATCCCCGGGGGGCCGCGAGAGACCCAGTACTTC. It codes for CASSIPGGPRETQYF. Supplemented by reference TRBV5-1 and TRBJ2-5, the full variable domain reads KAGVTQTPRYLIKTRGQQVTLSCSPISGHRSVSWYQQTPGQGLQFLFEYFSETQRNKGNFPGRFSGRQFSNSRSEMNVSTLELGDSALYLCASSIPGGPRETQYFGPGTRLLVL.

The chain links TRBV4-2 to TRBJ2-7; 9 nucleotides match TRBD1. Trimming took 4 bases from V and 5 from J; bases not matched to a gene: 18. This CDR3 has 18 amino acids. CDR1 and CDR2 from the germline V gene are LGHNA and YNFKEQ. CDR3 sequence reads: CASSPTRTGANLVDEQYF. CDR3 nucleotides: TGTGCCAGCAGCCCAACGAGGACAGGGGCCAACCTAGTGGACGAGCAGTACTTC.

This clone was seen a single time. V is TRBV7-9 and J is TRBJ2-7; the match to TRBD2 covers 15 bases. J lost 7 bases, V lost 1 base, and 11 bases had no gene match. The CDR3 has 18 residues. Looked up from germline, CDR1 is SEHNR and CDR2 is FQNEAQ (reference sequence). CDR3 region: CASSLGEGLAGGTGEQYF. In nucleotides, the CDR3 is TGTGCCAGCAGCTTAGGGGAGGGACTAGCGGGGGGAACCGGGGAGCAGTACTTC. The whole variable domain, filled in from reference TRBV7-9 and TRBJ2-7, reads DTGVSQNPRHKITKRGQNVTFRCDPISEHNRLYWYRQTLGQGPEFLTYFQNEAQLEKSRLLSDRFSAERPKGSFSTLEIQRTEQGDSAMYLCASSLGEGLAGGTGEQYFGPGTRLTVT.

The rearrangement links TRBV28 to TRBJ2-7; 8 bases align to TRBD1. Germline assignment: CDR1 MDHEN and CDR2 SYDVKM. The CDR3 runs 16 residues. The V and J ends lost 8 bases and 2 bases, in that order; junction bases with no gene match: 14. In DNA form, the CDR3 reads TGTGCCAGCTCTCGCGTGGGCAGGGGGCTCCCCTACGAGCAGTACTTC. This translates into CASSRVGRGLPYEQYF.

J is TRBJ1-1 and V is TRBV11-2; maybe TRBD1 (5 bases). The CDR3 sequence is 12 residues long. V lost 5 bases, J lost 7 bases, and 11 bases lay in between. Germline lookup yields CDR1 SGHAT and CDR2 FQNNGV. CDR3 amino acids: CASSGGTDEAFF. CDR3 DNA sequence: TGTGCCAGCAGCGGAGGGACGGATGAAGCTTTCTTT.

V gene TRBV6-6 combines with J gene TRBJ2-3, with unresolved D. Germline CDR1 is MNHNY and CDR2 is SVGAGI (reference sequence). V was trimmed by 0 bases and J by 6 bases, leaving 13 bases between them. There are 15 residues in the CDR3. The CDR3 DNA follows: TGTGCCAGCAGTTACTCGATCGGGTCCGGGGATACGCAGTATTTT. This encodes CASSYSIGSGDTQYF.

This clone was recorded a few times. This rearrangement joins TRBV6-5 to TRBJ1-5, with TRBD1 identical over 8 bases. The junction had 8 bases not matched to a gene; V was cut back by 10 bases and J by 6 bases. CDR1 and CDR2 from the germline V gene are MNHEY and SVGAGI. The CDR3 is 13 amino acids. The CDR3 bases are TGTGCCACCTCGCAGGGGACAGGTCAGCCCCAGCATTTT. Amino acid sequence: CATSQGTGQPQHF.

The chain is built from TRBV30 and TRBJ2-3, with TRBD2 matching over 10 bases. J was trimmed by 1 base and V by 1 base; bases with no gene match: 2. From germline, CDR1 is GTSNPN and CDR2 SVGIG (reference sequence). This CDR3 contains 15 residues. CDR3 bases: TGTGCCTGGAGTGAGGGGACTAGCGGCACAGATACGCAGTATTTT. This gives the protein CAWSEGTSGTDTQYF.

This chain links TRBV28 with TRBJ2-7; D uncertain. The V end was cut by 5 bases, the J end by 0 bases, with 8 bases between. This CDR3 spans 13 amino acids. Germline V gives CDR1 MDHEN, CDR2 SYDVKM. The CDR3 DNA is TGTGCCAGCAGTCTTGGCGGCTCCTACGAGCAGTACTTC. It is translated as CASSLGGSYEQYF.

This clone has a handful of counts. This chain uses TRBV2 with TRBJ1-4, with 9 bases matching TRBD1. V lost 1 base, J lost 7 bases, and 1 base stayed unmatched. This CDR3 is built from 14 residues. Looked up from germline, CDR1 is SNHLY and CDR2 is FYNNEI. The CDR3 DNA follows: TGTGCCAGCAGTGAAGACAGGGGGCGTGAAAAACTGTTTTTT. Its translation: CASSEDRGREKLFF. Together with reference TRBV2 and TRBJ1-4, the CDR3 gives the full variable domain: EPEVTQTPSHQVTQMGQEVILRCVPISNHLYFYWYRQILGQKVEFLVSFYNNEISEKSEIFDDQFSVERPDGSNFTLKIRSTKLEDSAMYFCASSEDRGREKLFFGSGTQLSVL.